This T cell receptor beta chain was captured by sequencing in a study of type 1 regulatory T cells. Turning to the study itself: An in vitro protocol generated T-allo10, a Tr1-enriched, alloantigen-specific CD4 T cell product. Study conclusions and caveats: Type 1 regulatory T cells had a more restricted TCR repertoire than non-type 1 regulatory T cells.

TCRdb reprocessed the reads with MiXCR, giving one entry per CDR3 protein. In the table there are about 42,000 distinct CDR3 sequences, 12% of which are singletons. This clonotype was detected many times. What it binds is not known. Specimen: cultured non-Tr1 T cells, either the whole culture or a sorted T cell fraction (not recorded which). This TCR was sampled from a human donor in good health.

CDR3 protein: CASSSGRLQETQYF. CDR3 bases: TGCGCCAGCAGCTCGGGACGGTTGCAAGAGACCCAGTACTTC. J is TRBJ2-5 and V is TRBV5-1, with D perhaps assigned TRBD1 or TRBD2 (5 bases each). Looked up from germline, CDR1 is SGHRS and CDR2 is YFSETQ. Trimming left V 3 bases short and J 2 bases short, with 11 bases between. The CDR3 length is 14 residues.